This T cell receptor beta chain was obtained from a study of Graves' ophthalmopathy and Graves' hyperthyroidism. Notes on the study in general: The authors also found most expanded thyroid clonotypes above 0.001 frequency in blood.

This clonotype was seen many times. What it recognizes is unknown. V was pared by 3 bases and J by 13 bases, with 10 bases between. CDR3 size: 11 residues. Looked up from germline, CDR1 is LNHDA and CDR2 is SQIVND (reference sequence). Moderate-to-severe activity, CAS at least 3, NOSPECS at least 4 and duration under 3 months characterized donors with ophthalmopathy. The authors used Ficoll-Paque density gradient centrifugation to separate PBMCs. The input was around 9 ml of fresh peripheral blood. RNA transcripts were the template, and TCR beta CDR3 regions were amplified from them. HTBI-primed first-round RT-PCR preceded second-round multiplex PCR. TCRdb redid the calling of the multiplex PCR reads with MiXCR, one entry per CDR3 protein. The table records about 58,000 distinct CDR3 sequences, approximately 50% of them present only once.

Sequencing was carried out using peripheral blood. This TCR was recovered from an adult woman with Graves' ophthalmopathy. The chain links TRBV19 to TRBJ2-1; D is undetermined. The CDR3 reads CASSMGFEQFF. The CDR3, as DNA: TGTGCCAGTAGTATGGGGTTCGAACAGTTCTTC.